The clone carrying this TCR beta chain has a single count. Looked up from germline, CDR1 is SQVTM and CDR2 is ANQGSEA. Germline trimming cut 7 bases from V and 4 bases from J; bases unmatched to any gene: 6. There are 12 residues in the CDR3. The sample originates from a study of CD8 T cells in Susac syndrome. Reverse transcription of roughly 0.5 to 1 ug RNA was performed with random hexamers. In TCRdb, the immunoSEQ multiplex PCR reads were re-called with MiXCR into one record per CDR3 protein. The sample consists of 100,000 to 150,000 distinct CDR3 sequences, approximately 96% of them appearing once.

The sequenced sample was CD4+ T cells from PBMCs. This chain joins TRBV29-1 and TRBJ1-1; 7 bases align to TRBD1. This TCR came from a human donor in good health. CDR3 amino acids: CSGRQGVTEAFF. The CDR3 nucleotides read TGCAGCGGGCGACAGGGCGTCACTGAAGCTTTCTTT. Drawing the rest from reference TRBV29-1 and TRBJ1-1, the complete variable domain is SAVISQKPSRDICQRGTSLTIQCQVDSQVTMMFWYRQQPGQSLTLIATANQGSEATYESGFVIDKFPISRPNLTFSTLTVSNMSPEDSSIYLCSGRQGVTEAFFGQGTRLTVV.